The clone carrying this T cell receptor beta chain was picked up a small number of times. At one end the junction does not follow the germline gene, possibly because of a read error. This sample is part of a study of metastatic and nonmetastatic thyroid tumors. Using MiXCR, TCRdb re-called clones from the PCR reads. The sample consists of 5,000 or so clones, around a sixth of them appearing once. Germline V CDR1 and CDR2: SQVTM, ANQGSEA. The CDR3 is 15 amino acids. None of the patients had undergone any treatment ahead of thyroid surgery. Input material: adjacent normal tissue. The receptor's source is a female donor with papillary thyroid cancer or a benign thyroid nodule (not recorded which). Some clones in this sample may be carry-over from other donors' samples. V usage is TRBV29-1 and J usage is TRBJ2-1; 8 nucleotides match TRBD2. The CDR3 here is CSVVITGRGINQQFF. Here the CDR3 DNA reads TGCAGCGTTGTAATTACCGGGAGGGGAATCAATCAGCAGTTCTTC.